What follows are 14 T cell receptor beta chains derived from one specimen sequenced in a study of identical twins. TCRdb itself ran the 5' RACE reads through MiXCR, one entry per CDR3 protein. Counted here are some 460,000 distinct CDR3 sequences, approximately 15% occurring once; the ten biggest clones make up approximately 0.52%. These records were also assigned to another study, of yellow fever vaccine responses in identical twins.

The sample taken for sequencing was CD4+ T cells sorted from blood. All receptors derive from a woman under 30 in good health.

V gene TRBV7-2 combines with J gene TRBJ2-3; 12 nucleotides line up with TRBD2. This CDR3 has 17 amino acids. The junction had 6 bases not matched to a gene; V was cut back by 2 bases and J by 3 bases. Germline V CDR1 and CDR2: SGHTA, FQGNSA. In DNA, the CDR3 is TGTGCCAGCAGCTTAACAACTAGCGGGAGGTTGACAGATACGCAGTATTTT. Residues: CASSLTTSGRLTDTQYF.

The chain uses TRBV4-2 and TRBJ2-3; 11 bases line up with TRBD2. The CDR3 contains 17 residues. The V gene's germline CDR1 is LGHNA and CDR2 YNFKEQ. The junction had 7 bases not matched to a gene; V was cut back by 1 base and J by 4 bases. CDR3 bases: TGTGCCAGCAGCCAAGTTGTTAGCGGGGGGGCGGCAGATACGCAGTATTTT. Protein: CASSQVVSGGAADTQYF.

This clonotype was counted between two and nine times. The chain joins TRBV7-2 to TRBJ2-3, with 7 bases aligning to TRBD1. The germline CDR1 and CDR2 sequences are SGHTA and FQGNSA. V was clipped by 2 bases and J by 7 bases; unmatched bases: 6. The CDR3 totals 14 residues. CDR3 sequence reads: CASSLRQGDHTQYF. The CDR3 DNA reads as TGTGCCAGCAGCTTAAGGCAGGGGGATCATACGCAGTATTTT.

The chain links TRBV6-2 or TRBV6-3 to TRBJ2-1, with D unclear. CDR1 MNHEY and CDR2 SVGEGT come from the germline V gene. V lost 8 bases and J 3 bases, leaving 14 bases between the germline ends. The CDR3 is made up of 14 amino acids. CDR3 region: CASPYQRLYNEQFF. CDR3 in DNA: TGTGCCAGCCCCTATCAACGCCTCTACAATGAGCAGTTCTTC.

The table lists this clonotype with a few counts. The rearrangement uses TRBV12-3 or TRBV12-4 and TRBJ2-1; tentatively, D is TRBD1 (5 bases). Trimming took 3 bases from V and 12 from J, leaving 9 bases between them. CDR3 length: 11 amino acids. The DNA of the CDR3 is TGTGCCAGCAGTTTTGGGGCTATGCAGTTCTTC. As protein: CASSFGAMQFF.

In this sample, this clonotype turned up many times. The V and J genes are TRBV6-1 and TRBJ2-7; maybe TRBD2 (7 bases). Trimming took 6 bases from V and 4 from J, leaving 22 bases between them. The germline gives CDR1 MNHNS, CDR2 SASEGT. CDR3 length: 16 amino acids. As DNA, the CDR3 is TGTGCCAGCAGAAAAGCCACGGGGGGAGGGGGGTACGAGCAGTACTTC. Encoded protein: CASRKATGGGGYEQYF.

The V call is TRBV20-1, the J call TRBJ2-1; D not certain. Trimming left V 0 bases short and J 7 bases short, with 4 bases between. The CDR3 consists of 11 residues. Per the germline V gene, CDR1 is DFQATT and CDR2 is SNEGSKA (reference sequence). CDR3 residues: CSARDPNEQFF. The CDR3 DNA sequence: TGCAGTGCTAGAGATCCAAATGAGCAGTTCTTC.

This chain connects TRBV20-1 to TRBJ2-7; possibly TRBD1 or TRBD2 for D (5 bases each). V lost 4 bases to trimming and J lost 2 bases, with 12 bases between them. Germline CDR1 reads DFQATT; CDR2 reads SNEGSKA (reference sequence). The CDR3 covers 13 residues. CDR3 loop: CSATEGMTYEQYF. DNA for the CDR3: TGCAGTGCTACCGAGGGGATGACCTACGAGCAGTACTTC.

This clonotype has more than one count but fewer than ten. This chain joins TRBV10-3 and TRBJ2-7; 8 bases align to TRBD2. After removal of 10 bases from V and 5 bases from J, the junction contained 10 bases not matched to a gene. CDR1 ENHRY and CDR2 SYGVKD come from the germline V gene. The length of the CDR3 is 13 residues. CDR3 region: CATWTSSKHEQYF. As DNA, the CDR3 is TGTGCCACATGGACTAGCAGCAAGCACGAGCAGTACTTC.

The CDR3 sequence: CASRKDGQDYEQYF. CDR3 nucleotide sequence: TGTGCCAGCAGGAAGGATGGACAGGACTACGAGCAGTACTTC. The rearrangement links TRBV2 to TRBJ2-7; TRBD1 matches 7 bases. CDR1 is SNHLY and CDR2 is FYNNEI in the germline V gene. J was trimmed by 3 bases and V by 6 bases; bases with no gene match: 8. This CDR3 region has 14 residues.

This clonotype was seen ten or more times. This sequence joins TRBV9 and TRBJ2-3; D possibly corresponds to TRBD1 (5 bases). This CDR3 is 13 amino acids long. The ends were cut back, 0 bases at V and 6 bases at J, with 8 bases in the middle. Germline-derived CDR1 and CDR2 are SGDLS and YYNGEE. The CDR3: CASSVGGSDTQYF. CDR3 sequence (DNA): TGTGCCAGCAGCGTAGGGGGCTCGGATACGCAGTATTTT.

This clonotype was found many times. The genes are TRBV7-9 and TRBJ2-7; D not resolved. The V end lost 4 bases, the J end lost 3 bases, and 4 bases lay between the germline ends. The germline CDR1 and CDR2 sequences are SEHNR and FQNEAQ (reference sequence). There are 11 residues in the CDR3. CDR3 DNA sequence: TGTGCCAGCAGCTCATTCTACGAGCAGTACTTC. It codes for CASSSFYEQYF.

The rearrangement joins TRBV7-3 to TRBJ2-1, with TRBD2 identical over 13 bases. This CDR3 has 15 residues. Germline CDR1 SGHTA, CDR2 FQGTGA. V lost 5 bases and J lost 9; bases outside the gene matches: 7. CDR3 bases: TGTGCCAGCAGCCCCACTAGCGGGGGGGCCTTTGAGCAGTTCTTC. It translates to CASSPTSGGAFEQFF.

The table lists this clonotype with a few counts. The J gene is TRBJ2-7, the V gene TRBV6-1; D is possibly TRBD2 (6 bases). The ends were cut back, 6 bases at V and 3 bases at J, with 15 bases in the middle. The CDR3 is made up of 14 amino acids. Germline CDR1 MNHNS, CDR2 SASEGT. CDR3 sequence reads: CASSPPGLYYEQYF. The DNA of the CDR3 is TGTGCCAGCAGCCCCCCGGGACTGTACTACGAGCAGTACTTC.